This record concerns one T cell receptor (beta chain) sequence. The data were obtained in a study of blood T cell repertoires in COVID-19. Overall study context: Acute-phase and convalescent COVID-19 samples originated in the United States, Italy and Spain. The cDNA or gDNA used as material had been derived from T cells, B-cell-depleted T cells, or PBMCs.

Unmatched junction bases numbered 7, after V lost 3 bases and J lost 5 bases. This CDR3 is 15 amino acids long. Germline CDR1 reads MDHEN; CDR2 reads SYDVKM. Assignment of participants to cohorts was predicated upon participant-reported clinical history. TCRdb's copy holds only in-frame clones and misses some; the assay was immunoSEQ multiplex PCR. The sample holds some 300,000 clones, almost 90% seen once. The sequence was obtained from a woman in her late teens or twenties with acute COVID-19. This chain connects TRBV28 to TRBJ2-7; 10 bases are a match to TRBD2. What was sequenced was PBMCs or T cells enriched from blood (not recorded which). CDR3 amino acids: CASSFLAGDVDEQYF. In nucleotides, the CDR3 is TGTGCCAGCAGTTTCCTAGCGGGAGACGTCGACGAGCAGTACTTC.